The 30 T cell receptor beta chains in this list originate from one sample, sequenced in a study of blood T cell repertoires in COVID-19. Using immunoSEQ multiplex PCR, the repertoire was profiled, and TCRdb retains in-frame clones only, with some absent. The sample shows 120,000 to 150,000 clones, approximately 80% of them seen only once. Sequencing was performed on peripheral blood. These receptors were collected from a man aged 55 to 70 with active or convalescent COVID-19.

Here the CDR3 DNA reads TGTGCCAGCAGCCTGGTGGGAGGCAATGAGCAGTTCTTC. Its translation is CASSLVGGNEQFF. J is TRBJ2-1 and V is TRBV5-6; D possibly corresponds to TRBD2 (6 bases). V was clipped by 4 bases and J by 6 bases, with 11 bases between them. The CDR3 length is 13 residues. Germline-derived CDR1 and CDR2 are SGHDT and YYEEEE. The full variable domain, in which reference TRBV5-6 and TRBJ2-1 provide the parts outside the CDR3, is DAGVTQSPTHLIKTRGQQVTLRCSPKSGHDTVSWYQQALGQGPQFIFQYYEEEERQRGNFPDRFSGHQFPNYSSELNVNALLLGDSALYLCASSLVGGNEQFFGPGTRLTVL.

The V and J genes are TRBV5-8 and TRBJ2-1; the D gene is possibly TRBD2 (5 bases). The CDR3 covers 15 residues. CDR1 and CDR2 from the germline V gene are SGHTS and YDEGEE. Between the trimmed V and J ends, which lost 0 bases and 0 bases, there was a span of 7 bases. The CDR3 loop is CASSLGGSSYNEQFF. CDR3 DNA: TGTGCCAGCAGCTTGGGAGGGAGCTCCTACAATGAGCAGTTCTTC.

The chain joins TRBV27 to TRBJ2-1; TRBD2 is a possible D gene (5 bases). CDR1 is MNHEY and CDR2 is SMNVEV in the germline V gene (reference sequence). Trimming took off 6 bases at V and 0 bases at J, with 12 bases between the two ends. CDR3 size: 15 residues. CDR3 bases: TGTGCCAGCAGCGGGGTTTCTAGCTCCTACAATGAGCAGTTCTTC. Protein sequence: CASSGVSSSYNEQFF.

This chain connects TRBV18 to TRBJ1-1, with 9 positions matching TRBD1. The germline V gene has CDR1 KGHSH and CDR2 LQKENI. V dropped 3 bases and J dropped 8; count of bases not matched to a gene: 10. This CDR3 spans 15 amino acids. The CDR3 DNA is TGTGCCAGCTCACCTTCGACAGGGGGAGAAGGAGAAGCTTTCTTT. Translation: CASSPSTGGEGEAFF.

The genes are TRBV5-1 and TRBJ2-5, with 12 positions matching TRBD2. The V and J ends lost 4 bases and 5 bases, in that order; junction bases with no gene match: 3. Germline lookup yields CDR1 SGHRS and CDR2 YFSETQ. The CDR3 covers 14 residues. This chain's CDR3 is CASSAGTSGETQYF. The CDR3 DNA reads as TGCGCCAGCAGCGCCGGGACTAGCGGGGAGACCCAGTACTTC.

The CDR3 DNA follows: TGTGCCAGCAGTTTACTTGCCAGCTACGAGCAGTACTTC. Its translation is CASSLLASYEQYF. The chain combines TRBV28 with TRBJ2-7; D unresolved. Germline CDR1 MDHEN, CDR2 SYDVKM. CDR3 length: 13 amino acids. Trimming removed 2 bases at V and 3 bases at J, with 8 bases between.

The V gene is TRBV3-1 (or the pseudogene TRBV3-2), the J gene TRBJ2-1, with a tentative D call TRBD2 (6 bases). Germline CDR1 is LGHDT and CDR2 is YNNKEL (reference sequence). V was trimmed by 1 base and J by 2 bases, leaving 12 bases between them. This CDR3 has 16 amino acids. The CDR3 loop is CASSQVGGMTYNEQFF. CDR3 sequence (DNA): TGTGCCAGCAGCCAAGTCGGCGGGATGACCTACAATGAGCAGTTCTTC.

The chain couples TRBV28 to TRBJ2-1; 7 nucleotides align to TRBD2. The CDR3 consists of 18 residues. CDR1 is MDHEN and CDR2 is SYDVKM in the germline V gene. V gave up 6 bases and J gave up 4 bases; unmatched junction bases: 18. The CDR3 nucleotides are TGTGCCAGCAGCCTTAGAACCCGGGCAGACGGGGGGTACAATGAGCAGTTCTTC. Translated, it gives CASSLRTRADGGYNEQFF.

This clone turned up a few times. The V and J genes are TRBV12-3 or TRBV12-4 and TRBJ2-7; a possible D gene is TRBD1 (5 bases). The length of the CDR3 is 13 residues. V gave up 5 bases and J gave up 2 bases, with 10 bases separating them. The CDR3 DNA reads TGTGCCAGCAGTGAAGACAGCACCTACGAGCAGTACTTC. Translating gives CASSEDSTYEQYF.

This clone was observed a few times. The V call is TRBV6-4, the J call TRBJ2-1; TRBD2 matches 8 bases. CDR3 length: 16 amino acids. The V and J ends lost 0 bases and 2 bases, in that order; junction bases with no gene match: 3. The germline CDR1 and CDR2 sequences are MRHNA and SNTAGT. DNA for the CDR3: TGTGCCAGCAGTGACTCGGCCGGGAGGGCCTACAATGAGCAGTTCTTC. Residues: CASSDSAGRAYNEQFF.

The gene calls are TRBV19 and TRBJ2-7, with D perhaps matching TRBD2 (5 bases). With 5 bases removed from V and 1 base from J, the gap between germline ends came to 9 bases. The CDR3 is 13 residues long. Germline CDR1 is LNHDA and CDR2 is SQIVND (reference sequence). CDR3 protein: CASSLRESYEQYF. CDR3 DNA: TGTGCCAGTAGTCTCCGGGAATCCTACGAGCAGTACTTC.

The gene calls are TRBV9 and TRBJ2-1; D unclear. Trimming pared 2 bases from V and 8 bases from J, leaving 11 bases between. This CDR3 is 13 amino acids long. In germline, CDR1 is SGDLS, CDR2 YYNGEE. The CDR3 sequence is CASSVSPSDEQFF. Written as DNA, the CDR3 is TGTGCCAGCAGCGTCTCACCGTCAGATGAGCAGTTCTTC. Supplemented by reference TRBV9 and TRBJ2-1, the full variable domain reads DSGVTQTPKHLITATGQRVTLRCSPRSGDLSVYWYQQSLDQGLQFLIQYYNGEERAKGNILERFSAQQFPDLHSELNLSSLELGDSALYFCASSVSPSDEQFFGPGTRLTVL.

The chain employs TRBV18 and TRBJ2-7, with TRBD2 matching over 12 bases. The CDR3 totals 16 residues. The junction had 11 bases not matched to a gene; V was cut back by 6 bases and J by 5 bases. Germline CDR1 reads KGHSH; CDR2 reads LQKENI. CDR3 in DNA: TGTGCCAGCTCCCCCCCCCGGGCTAGCGGGGGGGACGAGCAGTACTTC. Translated: CASSPPRASGGDEQYF.

The count of this clone is one. The gene calls are TRBV7-2 and TRBJ2-7, with TRBD2 matching over 12 bases. The junction had 4 bases not matched to a gene; V was cut back by 4 bases and J by 0 bases. Germline CDR1 is SGHTA and CDR2 is FQGNSA. This CDR3 comprises 16 residues. This chain's CDR3 is CASSWTSGDNSYEQYF. CDR3 DNA: TGTGCCAGCAGCTGGACTAGCGGGGATAACTCCTACGAGCAGTACTTC. The full variable domain, rest sourced from reference TRBV7-2 and TRBJ2-7, is GAGVSQSPSNKVTEKGKDVELRCDPISGHTALYWYRQSLGQGLEFLIYFQGNSAPDKSGLPSDRFSAERTGGSVSTLTIQRTQQEDSAVYLCASSWTSGDNSYEQYFGPGTRLTVT.

This clone was recorded only once. The gene calls are TRBV18 and TRBJ1-6, with TRBD1 matching 11 bases. This CDR3 is 15 amino acids long. V gave up 2 bases and J gave up 7 bases; unmatched junction bases: 1. Germline loops: CDR1 KGHSH, CDR2 LQKENI. This CDR3 reads CASSPGTGGNSPLHF. CDR3 in DNA: TGTGCCAGCTCACCAGGGACAGGGGGAAATTCACCCCTCCACTTT.

The chain uses TRBV9 and TRBJ2-3, with D hard to call. CDR3 length: 14 amino acids. Germline CDR1 is SGDLS and CDR2 is YYNGEE. V lost 2 bases and J 0 bases, leaving 7 bases between the germline ends. CDR3 nucleotide sequence: TGTGCCAGCAGCGTCGCAACAAGCACAGATACGCAGTATTTT. Protein sequence: CASSVATSTDTQYF.

The chain combines TRBV24-1 with TRBJ1-1; a weak D match, TRBD1 (5 bases). Germline CDR1 is KGHDR and CDR2 is SFDVKD. With 9 bases removed from V and 4 bases from J, the gap between germline ends came to 14 bases. The CDR3 extends over 13 amino acids. CDR3 loop: CATQGFQATEAFF. CDR3 nucleotides: TGTGCCACCCAGGGTTTTCAGGCCACTGAAGCTTTCTTT.

The rearrangement joins TRBV28 to TRBJ2-6, with 7 nucleotides matching TRBD1. This CDR3 is built from 14 residues. Unmatched junction bases numbered 1, after V lost 6 bases and J lost 2 bases. Germline CDR1 MDHEN, CDR2 SYDVKM. The CDR3 reads CASRTGTGANVLTF. The DNA for the CDR3 is TGTGCCAGCAGGACAGGGACTGGGGCCAACGTCCTGACTTTC.

V gene TRBV29-1 combines with J gene TRBJ2-5; D remains unclear. V was shortened by 5 bases and J by 7 bases, with 11 bases between the two germline ends. The germline CDR1 and CDR2 sequences are SQVTM and ANQGSEA. The CDR3 sequence is 11 residues long. CDR3 DNA: TGCAGCGTTTCTTACGCAGGGACCCAGTACTTC. Its protein product is CSVSYAGTQYF. Based on the CDR3 plus reference TRBV29-1 and TRBJ2-5, the full variable domain is SAVISQKPSRDICQRGTSLTIQCQVDSQVTMMFWYRQQPGQSLTLIATANQGSEATYESGFVIDKFPISRPNLTFSTLTVSNMSPEDSSIYLCSVSYAGTQYFGPGTRLLVL.

This chain links TRBV25-1 with TRBJ1-4; D is perhaps TRBD1 (5 bases). Germline CDR1 is MGHDK and CDR2 is SYGVNS. CDR3 length equals 15 residues. V lost 5 bases to trimming and J lost 2 bases, with 12 bases between them. CDR3 sequence: CASSQRGGTNEKLFF. The CDR3 DNA reads as TGTGCCAGCAGTCAACGGGGGGGGACTAATGAAAAACTGTTTTTT.

The chain has TRBV30 and TRBJ2-7, with 7 positions matching TRBD1. Germline V gene sequence: CDR1 GTSNPN, CDR2 SVGIG (reference sequence). The V segment lost 4 bases and the J segment 2 bases; nucleotides outside the gene matches: 5. This CDR3 is built from 13 residues. As DNA, the CDR3 is TGTGCCTGGACTCCGGGACAGACCTACGAGCAGTACTTC. Protein product: CAWTPGQTYEQYF.

The genes are TRBV21-1 and TRBJ1-1; the table's D call of TRBD1 was not tested on the DNA. TRBV21-1 is a pseudogene segment. The CDR3 length is 15 residues. CDR3 DNA sequence: TGTGCCAGCAGCTGGGACAGGGGGTCGGGCACTGAAGCTTTCTTT. Translating it yields CASSWDRGSGTEAFF.

V gene TRBV9 combines with J gene TRBJ1-2; 7 bases are shared with TRBD1. The CDR3 spans 17 residues. J lost 5 bases, V lost 4 bases, and 17 bases had no gene match. The germline CDR1 and CDR2 sequences are SGDLS and YYNGEE. CDR3 residues: CASSKIGQVEVSYGYTF. The DNA for the CDR3 is TGTGCCAGCAGCAAAATCGGACAGGTCGAAGTTAGTTATGGCTACACCTTC.

The rearrangement links TRBV7-9 to TRBJ1-1, with D tentatively TRBD1 (6 bases). The CDR3 runs 14 residues. The V gene lost 2 bases and the J gene lost 1 base, with 8 bases spanning the gap. CDR1 and CDR2 from the germline V gene are SEHNR and FQNEAQ (reference sequence). Here the CDR3 reads CASSLQGGNTEAFF. The CDR3 region has the DNA TGTGCCAGCAGCTTACAAGGGGGGAACACTGAAGCTTTCTTT.

Only one count was recorded for this clone. J is TRBJ1-2 and V is TRBV24-1, with TRBD1 as a possible D gene (5 bases). Germline loops: CDR1 KGHDR, CDR2 SFDVKD. This CDR3 contains 16 residues. Trimming stripped 2 bases from V and 2 bases from J, with 14 bases between. The CDR3 nucleotides are TGTGCCACCAGTGATTCACGGACCGGGGGGAACTATGGCTACACCTTC. It specifies CATSDSRTGGNYGYTF.

The chain couples TRBV21-1 to TRBJ2-7; no check of the table's D call, TRBD2, against the DNA was made. TRBV21-1 is noted as a pseudogene. This CDR3 spans 19 amino acids. The CDR3 is CASSRRQGQGLAGAHEQYF. CDR3 nucleotide sequence: TGTGCCAGCAGCCGTCGACAGGGACAAGGACTAGCGGGAGCTCACGAGCAGTACTTC.

The rearrangement uses TRBV7-2 and TRBJ2-7; D not resolved. V was trimmed by 2 bases and J by 4 bases, leaving 9 bases between them. The CDR3 has 13 amino acids. Germline assignment: CDR1 SGHTA and CDR2 FQGNSA. Written as DNA, the CDR3 is TGTGCCAGCAGCTTAAGCCCACCTTACGAGCAGTACTTC. It codes for CASSLSPPYEQYF.

The chain combines TRBV6-6 with TRBJ1-5; 8 nucleotides agree with TRBD1. CDR1 is MNHNY and CDR2 is SVGAGI in the germline V gene (reference sequence). The ends lost 5 bases at V and 5 bases at J; junction bases unmatched: 5. This CDR3 comprises 14 residues. This CDR3 is CASSRQGMDQPQHF. The CDR3 DNA reads as TGTGCCAGCAGTCGACAGGGGATGGATCAGCCCCAGCATTTT.

The chain has TRBV6-5 and TRBJ2-7; TRBD2 aligns across 7 bases. J lost 4 bases, V lost 6 bases, and 3 bases had no gene match. The CDR3 has 12 residues. CDR1 and CDR2 (germline): MNHEY, SVGAGI. Written as DNA, the CDR3 is TGTGCCAGCAGGCCACTAGCGTACGAGCAGTACTTC. Residues: CASRPLAYEQYF.

The V and J genes are TRBV28 and TRBJ2-5; TRBD1 matches 9 bases. CDR3 length: 14 residues. CDR1 is MDHEN, CDR2 SYDVKM, per germline. V shed 5 bases and J 5 bases; nucleotides not matched to a gene: 6. CDR3 DNA sequence: TGTGCCAGCAGTAGCCAGGACAGGGGTGAGACCCAGTACTTC. As protein: CASSSQDRGETQYF.